This TCR beta chain was profiled in a study of glioma-infiltrating T cells. This clonotype was detected only once. The iRepertoire nested amplicon-rescue multiplex PCR amplified TCR alpha and beta CDR3s from RNA. TCRdb reprocessed the multiplex PCR reads with MiXCR, giving one entry per CDR3 protein. The data contain around 190,000 distinct CDR3 sequences, more than 25% of them singletons. Germline V lookup: CDR1 ENHRY, CDR2 SYGVKD. The CDR3 runs to 15 residues. V gene TRBV10-3 combines with J gene TRBJ2-3, with D perhaps given as TRBD1 or TRBD2 (5 bases each). The end of the DNA is better explained by TRBJ2-5, so the J call may be wrong. The source of this sequence is a human donor with low-grade glioma or glioblastoma, undergoing nonglioma brain surgery, or in good health (not recorded which). The specimen was glioma tissue, nonneoplastic brain tissue, or PBMCs (not recorded which). DNA for the CDR3: TGTGCCATCAGTGACCAAGGGGACGGCGGAGAGACCCAGTACTTC. The encoded protein is CAISDQGDGGETQYF.